Each of the 11 T cell receptor beta chains below was sequenced from the same sample in a study of tumor-infiltrating lymphocytes in localized non-small cell lung cancer. The assay was immunoSEQ multiplex PCR, and TCRdb's table has in-frame clones only and misses some. The table records about 12,000 clones, about four fifths of them present only once. The sequencing input was lung tumor tissue. The origin of the receptors is a human donor with non-small cell lung cancer.

J is TRBJ2-1 and V is TRBV19; TRBD2 matches at 11 bases. This CDR3 is 15 amino acids long. The junction had 10 bases not matched to a gene; V was cut back by 7 bases and J by 8 bases. Germline V gene data show CDR1 as LNHDA and CDR2 as SQIVND (reference sequence). In DNA form, the CDR3 reads TGTGCCAGTACCAAACTAGCGGGAGCCTTGTATGAGCAGTTCTTC. Protein sequence: CASTKLAGALYEQFF.

This chain links TRBV5-1 with TRBJ2-5; the D is unclear. V was cut by 0 bases and J by 3 bases, with 3 bases left in between. The CDR3 sequence is 12 residues long. The germline V gene encodes CDR1 SGHRS and CDR2 YFSETQ. CDR3 region: CASSLGKETQYF. CDR3 nucleotide sequence: TGCGCCAGCAGCTTGGGCAAAGAGACCCAGTACTTC.

The V and J genes are TRBV5-4 and TRBJ2-2, with 13 positions matching TRBD2. CDR1 is SGHNT and CDR2 is YYREEE in the germline V gene (reference sequence). CDR3 length: 16 residues. The V gene end was trimmed by 4 bases and the J gene end by 5 bases; junction bases not matched to a gene: 5. This chain's CDR3 is CASSIRTSGSTGELFF. CDR3 in DNA: TGTGCCAGCAGCATTCGGACTAGCGGGAGTACCGGGGAGCTGTTTTTT.

The rearrangement links TRBV5-3 to TRBJ2-1, with 9 bases matching TRBD2. TRBV5-3 is annotated as an ORF whose role is uncertain. The CDR3 length is 15 residues. The ends lost 0 bases at V and 12 bases at J; junction bases unmatched: 10. The CDR3: CARSLVAAGGVGQFF. CDR3 nucleotide sequence: TGTGCCAGAAGCTTGGTTGCAGCGGGGGGAGTGGGGCAGTTCTTC.

The V gene is TRBV9, the J gene TRBJ1-2; D is uncertain. The CDR3 contains 15 residues. Trimming took off 2 bases at V and 4 bases at J, with 15 bases between the two ends. Germline lookup yields CDR1 SGDLS and CDR2 YYNGEE. The CDR3 sequence is CASSVDPGQTYGYTF. For the CDR3, the DNA is TGTGCCAGCAGCGTGGATCCAGGCCAGACCTATGGCTACACCTTC.

The genes are TRBV11-2 and TRBJ1-2; D remains ambiguous. The CDR3 length is 14 residues. Trimming removed 2 bases from V and 4 bases from J, with 11 bases in between. Germline-derived CDR1 and CDR2 are SGHAT and FQNNGV. The chain's CDR3 is CASSLMQDRYGYTF. The CDR3 DNA reads TGTGCCAGCAGCTTAATGCAGGACCGCTATGGCTACACCTTC. Combining the CDR3 with reference TRBV11-2 and TRBJ1-2 gives the whole variable domain EAGVAQSPRYKIIEKRQSVAFWCNPISGHATLYWYQQILGQGPKLLIQFQNNGVVDDSQLPKDRFSAERLKGVDSTLKIQPAKLEDSAVYLCASSLMQDRYGYTFGSGTRLTVV.

The J gene is TRBJ1-1, the V gene TRBV18, with D unresolved. Germline CDR1 and CDR2: KGHSH and LQKENI. The CDR3 contains 13 residues. V was shortened by 4 bases and J by 5 bases, with 11 bases between the two germline ends. The CDR3 here is CASSRTDGTEAFF. The CDR3 coding sequence is TGTGCCAGCTCACGGACCGATGGGACTGAAGCTTTCTTT.

This clone was found once. This chain uses TRBV11-2 with TRBJ1-5, with D uncertain. V lost 5 bases, J lost 5 bases, and 7 bases lay in between. This CDR3 has 12 residues. CDR1 and CDR2 (germline): SGHAT, FQNNGV. The CDR3 DNA sequence: TGTGCCAGCAGCCCCGGAGATCAGCCCCAGCATTTT. Its protein product is CASSPGDQPQHF.

The rearrangement uses TRBV7-2 and TRBJ2-7; the match to TRBD1 covers 9 bases. The J segment lost 6 bases and the V segment lost 1 base, leaving 13 bases of the junction unmatched. This CDR3 region has 17 residues. In germline, CDR1 is SGHTA, CDR2 FQGNSA. CDR3: CASSLVGQGLLSSEQYF. The CDR3 nucleotides are TGTGCCAGCAGCTTAGTGGGACAGGGCCTCCTCTCGAGCGAGCAGTACTTC.

This chain links TRBV5-4 with TRBJ2-7; 11 bases are a match to TRBD2. The V and J ends lost 5 bases and 7 bases, in that order; junction bases with no gene match: 8. This CDR3 has 14 residues. Germline CDR1 is SGHNT and CDR2 is YYREEE (reference sequence). The CDR3 protein is CASRKGLAGGEQYF. The CDR3, as DNA: TGTGCCAGCAGAAAAGGACTAGCGGGTGGGGAGCAGTACTTC.

The chain uses TRBV7-9 and TRBJ2-7; a possible D gene is TRBD1 (6 bases). In germline, CDR1 is SEHNR, CDR2 FQNEAQ (reference sequence). This CDR3 comprises 14 residues. Trimming cost V 5 bases and J 4 bases, with 15 bases left between them. The CDR3 sequence: CASSGDRSGYEQYF. DNA of the CDR3: TGTGCCAGCAGCGGCGACAGGTCGGGATACGAGCAGTACTTC.